This entry is about one T cell receptor beta chain. Its antigen is undetermined. Newly diagnosed hyperthyroidism donors, aged 18 to 65, duration under 2 months. This specimen belongs to a study of Graves' ophthalmopathy and Graves' hyperthyroidism. The study, taken as a whole, reports: Blood shared most expanded thyroid clonotypes above 0.001 frequency.

RNA transcripts served as template for amplifying TCR beta CDR3 sequences. HTBI primers were used in a first-round RT-PCR, which preceded a second-round multiplex PCR. From the multiplex PCR reads, TCRdb called clonotypes with MiXCR, one entry per CDR3 protein. The table lists over a million distinct CDR3 sequences, about 40% of them singletons, with around 10% in the top ten. Trimming took off 5 bases at V and 5 bases at J, with 15 bases between the two ends. Germline CDR1 reads ENHRY; CDR2 reads SYGVKD. This CDR3 region has 14 residues. Sequenced input: peripheral blood or thyroid tissue (not recorded which). The TCR sequence derives from an adult man with Graves' hyperthyroidism. The rearrangement uses TRBV10-3 and TRBJ1-2; D gene uncertain. CDR3 sequence: CAISYLAGDYGYTF. In nucleotides, the CDR3 is TGTGCCATCAGTTACTTGGCCGGGGATTATGGCTACACCTTC.